These T cell receptor beta chains were read from a single sample in a study of T cell repertoires in cytomegalovirus infection. TCRdb processed the reads anew with MiXCR; each CDR3 protein has one entry. The sample yields some 700,000 distinct CDR3 sequences, around 35% seen once. For these TCRs, the target antigens are not known. The starting material was cultured PBMCs, obtained from culture after CMV antigen stimulation. These receptors were taken from a human donor in good health (CMV status not recorded). Some clones in this sample may be carry-over from other donors' samples. The CDR3 runs from the conserved cysteine through the conserved F or W. The D gene is left open where the match is weak. A row's size may be missing; if present it is once, few, many or a size class.

TRBD2,TRBV4-3,TRBJ2-4,14,few,CASSLTGGPNIQYF,TGCGCCAGCAGCCTCACGGGAGGGCCTAACATTCAGTACTTC
NA,TRBV6-7,TRBJ2-3,18,NA,CASSYPTPGTEPADTQYF,TGTGCCAGCAGTTACCCAACTCCCGGGACGGAACCTGCAGATACGCAGTATTTT
NA,TRBV7-6,TRBJ2-1,16,few,CASSLISGTVGAQQFF,TGTGCCAGCAGCTTAATTTCTGGTACAGTGGGAGCGCAGCAGTTCTTC
NA,TRBV20-1,TRBJ2-5,16,NA,CSAGEGGPSAQETQYF,TGCAGTGCCGGGGAGGGGGGGCCTTCGGCCCAAGAGACCCAGTACTTC
TRBD1,TRBV4-1,TRBJ1-4,19,NA,CASRNAPNRGPRVGEKLFF,TGCGCCAGCAGAAACGCCCCAAACAGGGGGCCCCGAGTGGGAGAAAAACTGTTTTTT
TRBD2,TRBV4-1,TRBJ2-3,16,NA,CASSQAAGGSTDTQYF,TGCGCCAGCAGCCAAGCAGCGGGGGGAAGCACAGATACGCAGTATTTT
TRBD2,TRBV7-2,TRBJ2-3,14,NA,CASSRTSLTDTQYF,TGTGCCAGCAGCCGGACTAGCCTCACAGATACGCAGTATTTT
NA,TRBV7-2,TRBJ2-1,14,many,CASSFRGGRSEQFF,TGTGCCAGCAGCTTCAGGGGGGGCCGGAGTGAGCAGTTCTTC
NA,TRBV7-2,TRBJ2-3,13,many,CASSFNRADTQYF,TGTGCCAGCAGCTTTAATCGGGCGGATACGCAGTATTTT
NA,TRBV7-9,TRBJ2-3,17,many,CASSSSGTPPITDTQYF,TGTGCCAGCAGTTCCTCCGGGACACCACCGATCACAGATACGCAGTATTTT
NA,TRBV7-9,TRBJ2-3,14,NA,CASSLGPGWDTQYF,TGTGCCAGCAGCTTAGGGCCCGGGTGGGATACGCAGTATTTT
TRBD1,TRBV4-1,TRBJ2-4,17,few,CASSQGQGAGVKNIQYF,TGCGCCAGCAGCCAAGGACAGGGGGCCGGGGTCAAAAACATTCAGTACTTC
TRBD1,TRBV18,TRBJ2-1,12,NA,CASSPQGAWQFF,TGTGCCAGCTCACCACAGGGGGCTTGGCAGTTCTTC
TRBD2,TRBV7-2,TRBJ2-7,14,many,CASSFGLDSYEQYF,TGTGCCAGCAGCTTCGGACTAGACTCCTACGAGCAGTACTTC
TRBD1,TRBV6-5,TRBJ1-6,18,NA,CASSARQGSSSYNSPLHF,TGTGCCAGCAGTGCCCGACAGGGATCGAGCTCCTATAATTCACCCCTCCACTTT
NA,TRBV7-2,TRBJ2-2,17,few,CASSSSQGRVKDGELFF,TGTGCCAGCAGCTCCTCCCAGGGCAGGGTAAAGGACGGGGAGCTGTTTTTT
TRBD1,TRBV20-1,TRBJ1-1,16,NA,CSAARDSRYRNTEAFF,TGCAGTGCTGCAAGGGACAGCCGATATAGGAACACTGAAGCTTTCTTT
NA,TRBV5-1,TRBJ1-5,15,NA,CASSLSGYSNQPQHF,TGCGCCAGCAGCTTGTCGGGGTATAGCAATCAGCCCCAGCATTTT
NA,TRBV7-8,TRBJ2-2,13,few,CASSLAGYGELFF,TGTGCCAGCAGCTTGGCAGGGTACGGGGAGCTGTTTTTT
NA,TRBV11-1,TRBJ2-5,14,few,CASSRGTAGETQYF,TGTGCCAGCAGCCGGGGGACGGCGGGCGAGACCCAGTACTTC
NA,TRBV7-2,TRBJ2-1,14,many,CASSFYSSYNEQFF,TGTGCCAGCAGCTTTTATAGCTCCTACAATGAGCAGTTCTTC
TRBD1,TRBV7-3,TRBJ2-7,13,NA,CASSPTDRGEQYF,TGTGCCAGCAGCCCCACGGACAGGGGCGAGCAGTACTTC
NA,TRBV6-1,TRBJ1-2,12,NA,CASSRSSYGYTF,TGTGCCAGCTCAAGGAGTTCCTATGGCTACACCTTC
NA,TRBV7-8,TRBJ2-1,13,few,CASSLVRASTQFF,TGTGCCAGCAGCTTAGTACGGGCCTCGACGCAGTTCTTC
TRBD2,TRBV19,TRBJ2-2,16,NA,CASRYLSGSNTGELFF,TGTGCCAGTAGATATCTAAGCGGGAGCAACACCGGGGAGCTGTTTTTT
TRBD1,TRBV18,TRBJ2-5,14,NA,CASSHNRGAETQYF,TGTGCCAGCTCCCACAACAGGGGGGCAGAGACCCAGTACTTC
TRBD1,TRBV12-3/TRBV12-4,TRBJ2-1,14,NA,CASSSTGVNNEQFF,TGTGCCAGCAGTTCGACAGGGGTGAACAATGAGCAGTTCTTC